This T cell receptor beta chain was obtained from a study of PD-L1 blockade in urothelial cancer. Study as a whole: Blood was tested 3 weeks (second dose) and 6 weeks into treatment. Reported median T cell count for blood samples was some 140,000.

The time point is: pretreatment peripheral blood. Synthetic analogs of TCR templates were spiked into every PCR. Clones were sequenced by immunoSEQ multiplex PCR, and TCRdb holds only the in-frame ones, with some missing. In the table there are roughly 91,000 clones, over 75% of which are singletons. This CDR3 has 11 residues. Germline V gene data show CDR1 as MDHEN and CDR2 as SYDVKM. Trimming stripped 2 bases from V and 5 bases from J, with 3 bases between. The receptor was isolated from a man aged 55-75 years with urothelial cancer. The specimen was PBMCs, collected around atezolizumab (anti-PD-L1) treatment. The chain uses TRBV28 and TRBJ2-5, with D unclear. The CDR3, as DNA: TGTGCCAGCAGTTTACGGGAGACCCAGTACTTC. It codes for CASSLRETQYF.